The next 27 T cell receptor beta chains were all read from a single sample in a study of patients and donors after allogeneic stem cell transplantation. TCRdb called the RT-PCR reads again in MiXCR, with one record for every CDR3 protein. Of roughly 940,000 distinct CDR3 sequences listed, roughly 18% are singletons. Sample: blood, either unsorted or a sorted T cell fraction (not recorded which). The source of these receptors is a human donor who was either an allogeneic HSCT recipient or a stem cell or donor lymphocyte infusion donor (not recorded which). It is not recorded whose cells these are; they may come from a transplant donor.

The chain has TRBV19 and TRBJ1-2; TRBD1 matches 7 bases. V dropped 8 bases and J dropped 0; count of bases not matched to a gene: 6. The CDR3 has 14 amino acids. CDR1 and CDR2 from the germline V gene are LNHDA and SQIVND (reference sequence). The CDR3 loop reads CASARDSANYGYTF. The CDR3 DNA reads TGTGCCAGTGCCCGGGACAGCGCTAACTATGGCTACACCTTC.

The CDR3 nucleotides read TGCGCCAGCAGCCAACGTACTAGCGGGACTTTAGAGACCCAGTACTTC. Amino acid sequence: CASSQRTSGTLETQYF. The V and J genes are TRBV4-1 and TRBJ2-5; TRBD2 matches at 10 bases. The J segment lost 4 bases and the V segment lost 2 bases, leaving 7 bases of the junction unmatched. Germline values: CDR1 MGHRA, CDR2 YSYEKL. CDR3 size: 16 residues.

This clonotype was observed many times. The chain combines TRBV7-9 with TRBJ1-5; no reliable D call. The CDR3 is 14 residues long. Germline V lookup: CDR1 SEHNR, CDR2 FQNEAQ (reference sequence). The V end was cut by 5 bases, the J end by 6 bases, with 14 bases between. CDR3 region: CASSHDTLFQPQHF. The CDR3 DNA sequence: TGTGCCAGCAGCCATGACACGCTTTTTCAGCCCCAGCATTTT.

This CDR3 is CSALQDGRGEQFF. For the CDR3, the DNA is TGCAGTGCTCTACAGGATGGGAGGGGTGAGCAGTTCTTC. The rearrangement uses TRBV20-1 and TRBJ2-1; TRBD2 matches 7 bases. Germline V gene sequence: CDR1 DFQATT, CDR2 SNEGSKA (reference sequence). The CDR3 totals 13 residues. The V segment lost 5 bases and the J segment 9 bases; nucleotides outside the gene matches: 10.

The CDR3 nucleotides read TGTGCCAGCATCCAGACCGGACGTGTGGCGGATTTCTACAATGAGCAGTTCTTC. Its protein is CASIQTGRVADFYNEQFF. The chain links TRBV11-1 to TRBJ2-1, with no clear D. V was shortened by 7 bases and J by 3 bases, with 25 bases between the two germline ends. The CDR3 contains 18 residues. The germline CDR1 and CDR2 sequences are SGHAT and FQDESV (reference sequence).

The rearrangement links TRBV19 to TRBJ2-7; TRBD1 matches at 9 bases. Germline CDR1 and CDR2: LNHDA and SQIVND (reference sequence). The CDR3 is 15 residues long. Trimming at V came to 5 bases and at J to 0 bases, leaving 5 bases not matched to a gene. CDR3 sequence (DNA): TGTGCCAGTAGTCCAGGGACAGGGCCCTCCTACGAGCAGTACTTC. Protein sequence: CASSPGTGPSYEQYF.

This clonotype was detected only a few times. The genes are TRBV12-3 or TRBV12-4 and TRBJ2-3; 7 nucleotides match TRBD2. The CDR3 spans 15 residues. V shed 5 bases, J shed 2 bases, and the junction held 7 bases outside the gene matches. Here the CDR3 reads CASSRLALLTDTQYF. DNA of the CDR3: TGTGCCAGCAGTCGACTAGCCTTGCTCACAGATACGCAGTATTTT.

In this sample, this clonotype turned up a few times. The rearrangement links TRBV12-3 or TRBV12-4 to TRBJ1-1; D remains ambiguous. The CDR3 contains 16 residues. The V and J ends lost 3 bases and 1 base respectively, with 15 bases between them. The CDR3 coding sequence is TGTGCCAGCAGTTTGATCCGGCCGGGTGGGAACACTGAAGCTTTCTTT. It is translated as CASSLIRPGGNTEAFF.

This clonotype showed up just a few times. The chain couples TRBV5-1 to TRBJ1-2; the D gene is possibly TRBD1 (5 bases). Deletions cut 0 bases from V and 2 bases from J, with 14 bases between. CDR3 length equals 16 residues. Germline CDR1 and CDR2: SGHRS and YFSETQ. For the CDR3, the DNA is TGCGCCAGCAGCTTGGGTAGGCGGGGGGAAAACTATGGCTACACCTTC. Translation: CASSLGRRGENYGYTF. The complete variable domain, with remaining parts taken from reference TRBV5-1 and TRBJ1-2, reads KAGVTQTPRYLIKTRGQQVTLSCSPISGHRSVSWYQQTPGQGLQFLFEYFSETQRNKGNFPGRFSGRQFSNSRSEMNVSTLELGDSALYLCASSLGRRGENYGYTFGSGTRLTVV.

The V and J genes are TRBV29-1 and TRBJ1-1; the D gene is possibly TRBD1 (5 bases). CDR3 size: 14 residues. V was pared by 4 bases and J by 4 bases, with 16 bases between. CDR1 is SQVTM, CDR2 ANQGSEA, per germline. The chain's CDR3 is CSVGRVRDRTEAFF. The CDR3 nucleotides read TGCAGCGTTGGTAGGGTCAGGGATCGCACTGAAGCTTTCTTT. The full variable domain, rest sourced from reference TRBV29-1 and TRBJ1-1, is SAVISQKPSRDICQRGTSLTIQCQVDSQVTMMFWYRQQPGQSLTLIATANQGSEATYESGFVIDKFPISRPNLTFSTLTVSNMSPEDSSIYLCSVGRVRDRTEAFFGQGTRLTVV.

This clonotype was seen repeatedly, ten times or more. CDR3 coding DNA: TGTGCCAGCAGCCCGTCGGGACAATTCGAGCAGTACTTC. Translation: CASSPSGQFEQYF. This chain uses TRBV7-3 with TRBJ2-7; TRBD1 is a possible D gene (6 bases). V was trimmed by 5 bases and J by 6 bases, leaving 14 bases between them. The germline V gene encodes CDR1 SGHTA and CDR2 FQGTGA. The CDR3 is made up of 13 amino acids. The full variable domain, with the rest looked up from reference TRBV7-3 and TRBJ2-7, is GAGVSQTPSNKVTEKGKYVELRCDPISGHTALYWYRQSLGQGPEFLIYFQGTGAADDSGLPNDRFFAVRPEGSVSTLKIQRTERGDSAVYLCASSPSGQFEQYFGPGTRLTVT.

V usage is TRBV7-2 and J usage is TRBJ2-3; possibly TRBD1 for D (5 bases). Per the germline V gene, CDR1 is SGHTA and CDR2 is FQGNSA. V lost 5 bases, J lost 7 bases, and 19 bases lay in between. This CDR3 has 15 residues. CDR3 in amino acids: CASSLPGQIQNTQYF. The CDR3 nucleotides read TGTGCCAGCAGCCTACCAGGACAAATACAGAATACGCAGTATTTT.

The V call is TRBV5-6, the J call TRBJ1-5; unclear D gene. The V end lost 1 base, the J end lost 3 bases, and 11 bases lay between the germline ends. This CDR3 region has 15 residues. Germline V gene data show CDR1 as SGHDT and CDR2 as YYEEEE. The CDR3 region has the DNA TGTGCCAGCAGCTTGTGGGCAAGAATCAATCAGCCCCAGCATTTT. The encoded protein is CASSLWARINQPQHF.

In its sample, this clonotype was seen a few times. Here the CDR3 DNA reads TGTGCCAGCAGTCCCACAGGGGGCATGAATTCACCCCTCCACTTT. It translates to CASSPTGGMNSPLHF. The rearrangement uses TRBV6-1 and TRBJ1-6; 9 bases line up with TRBD1. J gave up 7 bases and V 5 bases, and 6 bases lay outside the gene matches. Germline CDR1 is MNHNS and CDR2 is SASEGT. CDR3 length: 15 amino acids.

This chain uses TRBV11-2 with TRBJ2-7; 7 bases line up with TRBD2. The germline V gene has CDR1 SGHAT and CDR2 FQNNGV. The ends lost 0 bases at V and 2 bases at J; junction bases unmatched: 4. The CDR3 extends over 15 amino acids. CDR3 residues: CASSLDGLGTYEQYF. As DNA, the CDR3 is TGTGCCAGCAGCTTAGACGGACTAGGGACCTACGAGCAGTACTTC. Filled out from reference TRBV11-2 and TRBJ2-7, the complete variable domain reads EAGVAQSPRYKIIEKRQSVAFWCNPISGHATLYWYQQILGQGPKLLIQFQNNGVVDDSQLPKDRFSAERLKGVDSTLKIQPAKLEDSAVYLCASSLDGLGTYEQYFGPGTRLTVT.

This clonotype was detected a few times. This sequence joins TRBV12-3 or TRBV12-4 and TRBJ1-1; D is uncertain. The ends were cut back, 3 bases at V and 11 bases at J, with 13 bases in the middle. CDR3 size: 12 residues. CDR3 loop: CASSFISSWAFF. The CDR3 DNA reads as TGTGCCAGCAGTTTTATAAGTAGTTGGGCTTTCTTT.

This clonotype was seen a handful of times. CDR3 bases: TGTGCCAGCAGTCCTAGACAGGCCTCGGGGACTGAAGCTTTCTTT. This translates into CASSPRQASGTEAFF. This chain uses TRBV12-3 or TRBV12-4 with TRBJ1-1; a weak D match, TRBD1 (6 bases). V lost 5 bases and J lost 5, with 18 bases in between. There are 15 residues in the CDR3.

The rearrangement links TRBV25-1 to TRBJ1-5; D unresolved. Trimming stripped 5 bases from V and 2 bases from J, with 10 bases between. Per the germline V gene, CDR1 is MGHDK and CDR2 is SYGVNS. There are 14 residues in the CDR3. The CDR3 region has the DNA TGTGCCAGCAGTCAAGGGATTGGCAATCAGCCCCAGCATTTT. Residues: CASSQGIGNQPQHF.

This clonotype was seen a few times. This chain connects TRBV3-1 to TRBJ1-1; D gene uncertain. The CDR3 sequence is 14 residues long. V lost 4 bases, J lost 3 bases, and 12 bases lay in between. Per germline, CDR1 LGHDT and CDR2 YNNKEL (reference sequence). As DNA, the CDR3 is TGTGCCAGCAGCCCACCGGATGAGTACACTGAAGCTTTCTTT. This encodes CASSPPDEYTEAFF.

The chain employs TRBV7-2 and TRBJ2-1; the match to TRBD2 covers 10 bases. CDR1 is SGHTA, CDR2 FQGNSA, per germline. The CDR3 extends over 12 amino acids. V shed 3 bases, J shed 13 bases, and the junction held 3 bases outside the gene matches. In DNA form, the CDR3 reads TGTGCCAGCAGCTTTAGCGGGGGGCAACAGTTCTTC. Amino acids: CASSFSGGQQFF.

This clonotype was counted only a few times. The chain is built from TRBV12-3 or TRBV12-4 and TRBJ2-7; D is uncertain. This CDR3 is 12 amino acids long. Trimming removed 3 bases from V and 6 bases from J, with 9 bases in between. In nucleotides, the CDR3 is TGTGCCAGCAGTTTTGGTGGGCCCGAGCAGTACTTC. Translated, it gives CASSFGGPEQYF.

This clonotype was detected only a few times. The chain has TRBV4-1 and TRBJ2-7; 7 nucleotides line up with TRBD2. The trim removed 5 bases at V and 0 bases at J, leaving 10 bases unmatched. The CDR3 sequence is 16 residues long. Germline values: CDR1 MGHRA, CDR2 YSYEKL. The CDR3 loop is CASSSFSGLSSYEQYF. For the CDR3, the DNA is TGCGCCAGCAGCTCGTTTAGCGGGCTGAGCTCCTACGAGCAGTACTTC.

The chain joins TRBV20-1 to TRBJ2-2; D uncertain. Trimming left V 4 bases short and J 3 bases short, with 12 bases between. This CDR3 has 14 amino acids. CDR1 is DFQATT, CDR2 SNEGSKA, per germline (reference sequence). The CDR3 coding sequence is TGCAGTGCTAACCTCCGCCCCGACACCGGGGAGCTGTTTTTT. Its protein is CSANLRPDTGELFF.

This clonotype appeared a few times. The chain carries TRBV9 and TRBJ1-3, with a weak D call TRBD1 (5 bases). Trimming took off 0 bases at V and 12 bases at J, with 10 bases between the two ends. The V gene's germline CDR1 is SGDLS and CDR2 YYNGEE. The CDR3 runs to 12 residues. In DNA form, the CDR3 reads TGTGCCAGCAGCGTAGCTAAGGGGAACATATATTTT. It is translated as CASSVAKGNIYF.

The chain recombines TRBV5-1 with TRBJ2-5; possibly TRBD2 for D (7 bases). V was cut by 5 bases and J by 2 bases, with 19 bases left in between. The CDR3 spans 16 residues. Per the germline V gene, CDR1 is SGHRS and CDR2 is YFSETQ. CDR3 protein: CASRSNGGPQQETQYF. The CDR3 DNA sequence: TGCGCCAGCAGATCGAACGGGGGGCCCCAACAAGAGACCCAGTACTTC.

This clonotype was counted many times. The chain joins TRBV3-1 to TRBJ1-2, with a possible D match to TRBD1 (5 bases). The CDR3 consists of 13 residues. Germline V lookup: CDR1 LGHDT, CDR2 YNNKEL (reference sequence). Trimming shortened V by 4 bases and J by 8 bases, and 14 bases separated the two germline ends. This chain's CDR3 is CASSPRQTGGYTF. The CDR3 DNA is TGTGCCAGCAGCCCACGACAGACGGGGGGCTACACCTTC.

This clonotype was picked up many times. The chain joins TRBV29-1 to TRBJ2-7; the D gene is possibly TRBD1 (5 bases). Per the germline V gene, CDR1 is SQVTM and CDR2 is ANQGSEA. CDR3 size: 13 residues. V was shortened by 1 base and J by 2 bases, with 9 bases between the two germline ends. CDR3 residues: CSVEGGRAYEQYF. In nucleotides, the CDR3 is TGCAGCGTTGAAGGGGGCAGGGCCTACGAGCAGTACTTC.